The clone carrying this T cell receptor beta chain came up once. Authors' methods: Amplification with reference gene primers provided the estimates of nucleated cell counts. Some clones are missing from TCRdb's copy, which holds only in-frame ones; the method was immunoSEQ multiplex PCR. The DNA gave D and trimming, while V, J and clone size come from that table. Altogether some 150,000 clones are present, around 87% being singletons, with the ten largest covering 2% to 2.5%. This CDR3 comprises 10 residues. Germline assignment: CDR1 SNHLY and CDR2 FYNNEI. V shed 8 bases and J shed 13 bases, with 12 bases lying between them. This entry is derived from a study of blood T cell repertoires in COVID-19. On the study more broadly: The samples span acute and convalescent COVID-19 from the United States, Italy and Spain. PBMCs, B-cell-depleted T cells, or T cells were the source of the cDNA or gDNA that made up the material.

This receptor was taken from a man aged 50 or older with active COVID-19. The gene calls are TRBV2 and TRBJ2-1; D might be TRBD2 (5 bases). Source material: peripheral blood. The CDR3: CASSSGIQFF. CDR3 nucleotide sequence: TGTGCCAGCTCCAGCGGAATCCAGTTCTTC. Filled out from reference TRBV2 and TRBJ2-1, the complete variable domain reads EPEVTQTPSHQVTQMGQEVILRCVPISNHLYFYWYRQILGQKVEFLVSFYNNEISEKSEIFDDQFSVERPDGSNFTLKIRSTKLEDSAMYFCASSSGIQFFGPGTRLTVL.